This entry lists 14 T cell receptor beta chains sequenced from one sample in a study of T cell responses to AZD1222 COVID-19 vaccine. TCRdb keeps only in-frame clones here, not all; method: immunoSEQ multiplex PCR. The sample holds some 150,000 clones, approximately 86% seen once. Sample: peripheral blood, taken after recovery from COVID-19. These receptors were obtained from an adult who had recovered from COVID-19.

The V gene is TRBV28, the J gene TRBJ2-5, with 9 positions matching TRBD1. Trimming removed 4 bases from V and 2 bases from J; junction bases left unmatched: 5. The CDR3 is made up of 15 amino acids. Germline V gene sequence: CDR1 MDHEN, CDR2 SYDVKM. The CDR3 loop is CASSSGTGLQETQYF. CDR3 coding DNA: TGTGCCAGCAGTTCCGGGACAGGGTTACAAGAGACCCAGTACTTC.

The V gene is TRBV10-3, the J gene TRBJ2-7; a possible D gene is TRBD1 (6 bases). The CDR3 sequence is 14 residues long. Trimming removed 6 bases at V and 3 bases at J, with 15 bases between. Per the germline V gene, CDR1 is ENHRY and CDR2 is SYGVKD. In DNA form, the CDR3 reads TGTGCCATCAGGAATCAGGGGAACCACTACGAGCAGTACTTC. This codes for CAIRNQGNHYEQYF.

The chain carries TRBV5-1 and TRBJ2-3; TRBD1 agrees at 8 bases. V lost 8 bases to trimming and J lost 5 bases; unmatched junction nucleotides: 10. The germline V gene has CDR1 SGHRS and CDR2 YFSETQ. The CDR3 loop spans 14 amino acids. The CDR3 DNA reads TGCGCCAGTACGACAGGGGAATTAAGAGATACGCAGTATTTT. Protein: CASTTGELRDTQYF.

The DNA of the CDR3 is TGTGCCAGCAGTTACGACAGGGGGAGGAACACTGAAGCTTTCTTT. Translated: CASSYDRGRNTEAFF. This rearrangement joins TRBV6-5 to TRBJ1-1, with 9 bases aligning to TRBD1. The CDR3 runs 15 residues. V shed 2 bases and J 1 base; nucleotides not matched to a gene: 2. Germline values: CDR1 MNHEY, CDR2 SVGAGI.

V and J are TRBV7-9 and TRBJ1-1; tentative D call: TRBD1 (5 bases). Germline-derived CDR1 and CDR2 are SEHNR and FQNEAQ (reference sequence). CDR3 length equals 12 residues. The V end was cut by 5 bases, the J end by 5 bases, with 9 bases between. The CDR3 coding sequence is TGTGCCAGCAGCCAGCGGACAACTGAAGCTTTCTTT. Translated, it gives CASSQRTTEAFF.

The J gene is TRBJ1-1, the V gene TRBV6-5; D ambiguous. The CDR3 runs 10 residues. Germline V gene sequence: CDR1 MNHEY, CDR2 SVGAGI. V was cut by 8 bases and J by 5 bases, with 6 bases left in between. The CDR3 DNA reads TGTGCCAGCTCGGGAACTGAAGCTTTCTTT. Amino acids: CASSGTEAFF.

This clone has more than one count but fewer than ten. The chain uses TRBV6-6 and TRBJ1-6; D is uncertain. This CDR3 has 14 residues. Germline V CDR1 and CDR2: MNHNY, SVGAGI (reference sequence). CDR3 loop: CGVGLSSYNSPLHF. CDR3 DNA: TGTGGCGTGGGGTTAAGCTCCTATAATTCACCCCTCCACTTT.

This clone was detected once. The chain employs TRBV3-1 (or the pseudogene TRBV3-2) and TRBJ2-7; TRBD2 aligns across 10 bases. J lost 3 bases, V lost 2 bases, and 7 bases had no gene match. The germline V gene encodes CDR1 LGHDT and CDR2 YNNKEL (reference sequence). The CDR3 loop spans 16 amino acids. In DNA, the CDR3 is TGTGCCAGCAGCCAACTAGCGGGAGAGCCTTACTACGAGCAGTACTTC. This gives the protein CASSQLAGEPYYEQYF.

In the case of this clone: The sample contains more than one DNA sequence encoding this CDR3. V is TRBV7-9 and J is TRBJ1-1, with D perhaps matching TRBD1 (6 bases). Per germline, CDR1 SEHNR and CDR2 FQNEAQ (reference sequence). The CDR3 is made up of 11 amino acids. Between the trimmed V and J ends, which lost 6 bases and 10 bases, there was a span of 12 bases. Here the CDR3 reads CASSPSRGAFF. Here the CDR3 DNA reads TGTGCCAGCAGTCCTTCCAGGGGAGCTTTCTTT.

The chain employs TRBV19 and TRBJ1-1; the D gene is possibly TRBD1 (5 bases). The CDR3 length is 15 residues. V lost 4 bases and J lost 1, with 13 bases in between. Germline-derived CDR1 and CDR2 are LNHDA and SQIVND (reference sequence). The CDR3 protein is CASSSWDGGNTEAFF. The CDR3 nucleotides are TGTGCCAGTAGTAGCTGGGACGGGGGGAACACTGAAGCTTTCTTT.

V and J are TRBV3-1 (or the pseudogene TRBV3-2) and TRBJ2-7, with D possibly being TRBD1 (7 bases). Deletions cut 4 bases from V and 1 base from J, with 14 bases between. In germline, CDR1 is LGHDT, CDR2 YNNKEL (reference sequence). The CDR3 has 15 residues. As DNA, the CDR3 is TGTGCCAGCAGCCGGGGGGCAGGGGGATCCTACGAGCAGTACTTC. Translated: CASSRGAGGSYEQYF.

J is TRBJ2-7 and V is TRBV5-1, with 9 nucleotides matching TRBD1. CDR3 length: 13 residues. Germline lookup yields CDR1 SGHRS and CDR2 YFSETQ. V trimming: 7 bases; J trimming: 5 bases; junction bases outside the gene matches: 7. In DNA form, the CDR3 reads TGCGCCAGCGGCCGGGACAGGGTCCACGAGCAGTACTTC. Amino acids: CASGRDRVHEQYF.

The V call is TRBV15, the J call TRBJ1-5, with no clear D. CDR1 is LNHNV, CDR2 YYDKDF, per germline (reference sequence). The CDR3 is made up of 14 amino acids. V lost 0 bases, J lost 4 bases, and 7 bases lay in between. CDR3 nucleotides: TGTGCCACCAGCAGAGATAAGGGAAATCAGCCCCAGCATTTT. It codes for CATSRDKGNQPQHF.

The rearrangement links TRBV27 to TRBJ2-1; D not certain. Per germline, CDR1 MNHEY and CDR2 SMNVEV (reference sequence). V gave up 3 bases and J gave up 7 bases, with 7 bases separating them. The CDR3 sequence is 12 residues long. The CDR3, as DNA: TGTGCCAGCAGTTTCCCCGGAAATGAGCAGTTCTTC. Protein sequence: CASSFPGNEQFF.